This TCR beta chain appears in the sequencing data of a study of T cells expressing NK-cell markers. Study-level findings and limits: Dominant NKG2C+ clonotypes in a handful of donors made up roughly 1.0-7.0% of CD8+ T cells.

As concerns this clonotype: The antigen remains undetermined.

Using the 5' RACE reads, TCRdb records one entry per CDR3 protein without DNA. The sample holds 350,000 to 500,000 distinct CDR3 sequences. Sample: blood T cells: a sorted CD56 or NKG2C T cell subset, CD4+ or CD8+ T cells, or bulk PBMC T cells (not recorded which). The sequence derives from a woman between 18 and 69 years old in good health.

Here the CDR3 reads CASSDIDRTQSTDTQYF. The chain uses TRBV5-4 and TRBJ2-3; absent DNA, TCRdb's TRBD1 call cannot be checked. This CDR3 region has 17 residues. Germline loops: CDR1 SGHNT, CDR2 YYREEE (reference sequence). Full variable domain (remainder filled in from reference TRBV5-4 and TRBJ2-3): ETGVTQSPTHLIKTRGQQVTLRCSSQSGHNTVSWYQQALGQGPQFIFQYYREEENGRGNFPPRFSGLQFPNYSSELNVNALELDDSALYLCASSDIDRTQSTDTQYFGPGTRLTVL.